This T cell receptor beta chain was observed in a study of blood T cell dynamics during melanoma immunotherapy. In germline, CDR1 is SGHAT, CDR2 FQNNGV. V was clipped by 0 bases and J by 8 bases, with 14 bases between them. The CDR3 runs 15 residues. Using immunoSEQ multiplex PCR, the repertoire was profiled, and TCRdb retains in-frame clones only, with some absent. The sample holds 15,000 or so clones; around nine tenths are singletons and the top ten take 7.8%. Time point described: week 3, after first cycle of checkpoint inhibitor. The TCR sequence derives from a human donor with melanoma. The gene calls are TRBV11-2 and TRBJ2-1; the D call may be TRBD1 or TRBD2 (6 bases each). This specimen consisted of blood, obtained from a patient treated with checkpoint blockade. The CDR3 spells CASSLEGGLSHEQFF. The CDR3 nucleotides are TGTGCCAGCAGCTTAGAGGGGGGCCTTAGCCATGAGCAGTTCTTC.